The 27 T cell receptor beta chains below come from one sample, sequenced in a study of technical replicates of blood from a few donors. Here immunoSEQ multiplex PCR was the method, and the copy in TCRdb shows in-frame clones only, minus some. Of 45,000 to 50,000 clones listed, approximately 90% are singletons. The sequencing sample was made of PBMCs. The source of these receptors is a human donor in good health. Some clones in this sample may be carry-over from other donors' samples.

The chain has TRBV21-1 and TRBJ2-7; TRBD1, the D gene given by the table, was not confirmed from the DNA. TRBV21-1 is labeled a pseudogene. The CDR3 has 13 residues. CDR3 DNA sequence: TGTGCCCCCCTACAGGGGCCCACCTACGAGCAGTACTTC. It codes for CAPLQGPTYEQYF.

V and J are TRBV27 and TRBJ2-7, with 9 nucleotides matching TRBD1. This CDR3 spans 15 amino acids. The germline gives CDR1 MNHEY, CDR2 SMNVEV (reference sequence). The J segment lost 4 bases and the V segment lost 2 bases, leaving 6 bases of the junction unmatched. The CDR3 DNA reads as TGTGCCAGCAGTTTAATTGGGACAGGGCCGTACGAGCAGTACTTC. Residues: CASSLIGTGPYEQYF.

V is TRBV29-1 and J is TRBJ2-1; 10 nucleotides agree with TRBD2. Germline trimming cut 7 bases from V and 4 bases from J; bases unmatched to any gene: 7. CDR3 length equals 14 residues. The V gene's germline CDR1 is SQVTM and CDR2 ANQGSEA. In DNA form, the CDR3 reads TGCAGCGGTCTACCTAGCGGGAGTTACAATGAGCAGTTCTTC. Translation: CSGLPSGSYNEQFF.

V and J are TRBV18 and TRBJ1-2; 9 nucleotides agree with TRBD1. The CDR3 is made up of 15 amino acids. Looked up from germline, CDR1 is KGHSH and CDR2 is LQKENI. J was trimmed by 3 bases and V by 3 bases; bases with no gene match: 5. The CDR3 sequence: CASSPRTGDDYGYTF. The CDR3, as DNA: TGTGCCAGCTCACCCCGGACAGGGGACGACTATGGCTACACCTTC.

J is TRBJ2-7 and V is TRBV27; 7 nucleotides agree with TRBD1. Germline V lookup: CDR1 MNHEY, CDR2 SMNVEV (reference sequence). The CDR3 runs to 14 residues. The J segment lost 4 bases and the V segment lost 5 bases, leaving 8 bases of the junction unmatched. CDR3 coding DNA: TGTGCCAGCAGTGATAGGGGGCTCGTTTACGAGCAGTACTTC. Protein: CASSDRGLVYEQYF.

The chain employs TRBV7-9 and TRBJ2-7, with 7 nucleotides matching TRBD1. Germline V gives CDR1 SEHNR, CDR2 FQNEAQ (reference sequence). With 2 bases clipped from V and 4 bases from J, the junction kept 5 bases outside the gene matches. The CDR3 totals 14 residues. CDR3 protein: CASSLSGGKYEQYF. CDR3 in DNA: TGTGCCAGCAGCTTATCAGGGGGAAAATACGAGCAGTACTTC.

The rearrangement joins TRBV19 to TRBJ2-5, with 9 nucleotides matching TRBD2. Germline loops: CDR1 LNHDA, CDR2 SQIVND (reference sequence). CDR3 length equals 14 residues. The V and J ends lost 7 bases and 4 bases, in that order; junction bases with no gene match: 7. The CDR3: CASTGGRAGETQYF. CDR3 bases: TGTGCCAGTACCGGCGGGAGGGCCGGAGAGACCCAGTACTTC.

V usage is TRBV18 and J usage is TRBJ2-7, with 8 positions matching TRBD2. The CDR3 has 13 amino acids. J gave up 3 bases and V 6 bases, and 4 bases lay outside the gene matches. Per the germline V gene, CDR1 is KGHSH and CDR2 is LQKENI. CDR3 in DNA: TGTGCCAGCTCCATAAGCGGGGGCTACGAGCAGTACTTC. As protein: CASSISGGYEQYF.

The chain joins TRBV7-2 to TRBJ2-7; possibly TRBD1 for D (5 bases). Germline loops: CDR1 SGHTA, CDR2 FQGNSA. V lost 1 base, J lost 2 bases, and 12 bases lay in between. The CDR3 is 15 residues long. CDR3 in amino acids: CASSLVRVGPYEQYF. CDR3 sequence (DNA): TGTGCCAGCAGCTTAGTCAGGGTTGGCCCCTACGAGCAGTACTTC.

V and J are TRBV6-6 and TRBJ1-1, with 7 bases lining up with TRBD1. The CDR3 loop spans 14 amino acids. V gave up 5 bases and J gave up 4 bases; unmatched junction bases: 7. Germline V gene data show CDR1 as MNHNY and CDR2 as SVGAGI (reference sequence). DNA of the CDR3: TGTGCCAGCAGTCTAGGGGGCCCGAGCACTGAAGCTTTCTTT. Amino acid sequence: CASSLGGPSTEAFF.

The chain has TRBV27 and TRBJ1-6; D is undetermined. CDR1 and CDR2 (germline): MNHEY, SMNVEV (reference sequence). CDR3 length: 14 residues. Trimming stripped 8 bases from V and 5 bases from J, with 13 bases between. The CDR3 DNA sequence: TGTGCCAGCGGTCACTGGCGGAATAATTCACCCCTCCACTTT. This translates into CASGHWRNNSPLHF.

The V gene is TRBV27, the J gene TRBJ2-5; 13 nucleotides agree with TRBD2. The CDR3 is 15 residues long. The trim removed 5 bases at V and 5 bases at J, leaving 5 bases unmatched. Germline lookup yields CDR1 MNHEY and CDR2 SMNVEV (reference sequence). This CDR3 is CASSRGLAGVETQYF. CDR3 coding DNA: TGTGCCAGCAGTCGTGGACTAGCGGGAGTGGAGACCCAGTACTTC.

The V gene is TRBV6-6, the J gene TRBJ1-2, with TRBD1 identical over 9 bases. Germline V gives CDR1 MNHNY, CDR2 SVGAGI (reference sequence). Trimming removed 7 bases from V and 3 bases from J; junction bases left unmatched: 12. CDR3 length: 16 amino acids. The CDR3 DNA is TGTGCCAGCAACTCCGGGACAGGGCAAAACTACTATGGCTACACCTTC. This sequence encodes CASNSGTGQNYYGYTF.

The DNA for the CDR3 is TGTGCCAGTAGGACCGCCGGGACATCGAACACCGGGGAGCTGTTTTTT. It specifies CASRTAGTSNTGELFF. The rearrangement links TRBV19 to TRBJ2-2; a weak D match, TRBD1 (6 bases). The CDR3 loop spans 16 amino acids. Germline values: CDR1 LNHDA, CDR2 SQIVND (reference sequence). V was clipped by 6 bases and J by 0 bases, with 14 bases between them. Looking up the rest from reference TRBV19 and TRBJ2-2 gives the full variable domain: DGGITQSPKYLFRKEGQNVTLSCEQNLNHDAMYWYRQDPGQGLRLIYYSQIVNDFQKGDIAEGYSVSREKKESFPLTVTSAQKNPTAFYLCASRTAGTSNTGELFFGEGSRLTVL.

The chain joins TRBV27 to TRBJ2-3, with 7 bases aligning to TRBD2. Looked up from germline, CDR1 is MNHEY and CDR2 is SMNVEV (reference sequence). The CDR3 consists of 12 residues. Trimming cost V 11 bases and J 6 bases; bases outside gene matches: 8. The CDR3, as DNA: TGTGCCGCGCGGGGGATGAGTGATACGCAGTATTTT. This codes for CAARGMSDTQYF.

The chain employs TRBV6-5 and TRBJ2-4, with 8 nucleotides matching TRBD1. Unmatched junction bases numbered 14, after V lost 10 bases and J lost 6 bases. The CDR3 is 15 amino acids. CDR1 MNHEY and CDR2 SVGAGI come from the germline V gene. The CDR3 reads CAIPWSDRGGNIQYF. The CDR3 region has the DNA TGTGCCATCCCTTGGTCTGACAGGGGAGGAAACATTCAGTACTTC.

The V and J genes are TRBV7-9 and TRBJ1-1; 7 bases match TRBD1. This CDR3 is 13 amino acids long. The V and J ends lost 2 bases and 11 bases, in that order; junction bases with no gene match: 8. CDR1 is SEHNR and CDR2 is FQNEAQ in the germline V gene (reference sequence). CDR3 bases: TGTGCCAGCAGCTTACAGGGGGGCCAGGAGGCTTTCTTT. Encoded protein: CASSLQGGQEAFF. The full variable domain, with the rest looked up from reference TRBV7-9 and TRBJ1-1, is DTGVSQNPRHKITKRGQNVTFRCDPISEHNRLYWYRQTLGQGPEFLTYFQNEAQLEKSRLLSDRFSAERPKGSFSTLEIQRTEQGDSAMYLCASSLQGGQEAFFGQGTRLTVV.

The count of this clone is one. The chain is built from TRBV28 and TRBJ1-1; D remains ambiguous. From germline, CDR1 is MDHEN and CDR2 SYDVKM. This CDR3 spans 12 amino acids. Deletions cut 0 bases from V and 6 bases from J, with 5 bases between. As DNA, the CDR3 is TGTGCCAGCAGTTTATGGGGAGCTGAAGCTTTCTTT. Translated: CASSLWGAEAFF. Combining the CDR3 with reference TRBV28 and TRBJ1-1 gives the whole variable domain DVKVTQSSRYLVKRTGEKVFLECVQDMDHENMFWYRQDPGLGLRLIYFSYDVKMKEKGDIPEGYSVSREKKERFSLILESASTNQTSMYLCASSLWGAEAFFGQGTRLTVV.

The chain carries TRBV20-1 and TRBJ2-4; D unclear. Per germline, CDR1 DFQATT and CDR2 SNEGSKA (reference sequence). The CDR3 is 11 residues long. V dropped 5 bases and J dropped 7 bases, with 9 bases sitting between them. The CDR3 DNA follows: TGCAGTGCTCCGTTTCTGAACATTCAGTACTTC. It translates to CSAPFLNIQYF.

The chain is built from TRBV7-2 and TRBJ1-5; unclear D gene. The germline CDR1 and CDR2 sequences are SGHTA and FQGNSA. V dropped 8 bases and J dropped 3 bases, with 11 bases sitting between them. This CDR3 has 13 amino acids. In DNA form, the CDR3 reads TGTGCCAGCGCAGGCGGGGTCAATCAGCCCCAGCATTTT. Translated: CASAGGVNQPQHF.

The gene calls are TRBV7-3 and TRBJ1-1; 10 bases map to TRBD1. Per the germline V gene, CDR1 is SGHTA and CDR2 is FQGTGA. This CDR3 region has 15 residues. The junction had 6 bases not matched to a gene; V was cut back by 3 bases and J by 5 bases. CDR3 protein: CASSFLGQGLTEAFF. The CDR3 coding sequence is TGTGCCAGCAGCTTTTTGGGACAGGGGCTAACTGAAGCTTTCTTT.

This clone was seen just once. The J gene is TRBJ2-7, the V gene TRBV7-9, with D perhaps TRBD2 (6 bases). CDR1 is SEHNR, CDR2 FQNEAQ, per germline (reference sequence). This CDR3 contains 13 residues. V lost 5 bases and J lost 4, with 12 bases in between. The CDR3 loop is CASSPAGRYEQYF. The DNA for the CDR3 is TGTGCCAGCAGCCCCGCGGGGAGATACGAGCAGTACTTC. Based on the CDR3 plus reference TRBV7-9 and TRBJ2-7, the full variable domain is DTGVSQNPRHKITKRGQNVTFRCDPISEHNRLYWYRQTLGQGPEFLTYFQNEAQLEKSRLLSDRFSAERPKGSFSTLEIQRTEQGDSAMYLCASSPAGRYEQYFGPGTRLTVT.

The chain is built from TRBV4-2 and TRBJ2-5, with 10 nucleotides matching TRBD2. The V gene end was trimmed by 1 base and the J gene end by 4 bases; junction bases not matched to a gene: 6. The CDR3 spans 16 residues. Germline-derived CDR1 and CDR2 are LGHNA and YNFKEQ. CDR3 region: CASSQGASGGAETQYF. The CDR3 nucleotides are TGTGCCAGCAGCCAAGGGGCTAGCGGGGGCGCAGAGACCCAGTACTTC.

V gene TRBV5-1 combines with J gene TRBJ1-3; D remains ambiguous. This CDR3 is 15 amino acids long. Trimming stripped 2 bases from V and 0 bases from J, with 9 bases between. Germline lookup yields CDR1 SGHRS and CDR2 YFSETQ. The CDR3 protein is CASSLDGSSGNTIYF. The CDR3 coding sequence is TGCGCCAGCAGCTTAGACGGGAGCTCTGGAAACACCATATATTTT.

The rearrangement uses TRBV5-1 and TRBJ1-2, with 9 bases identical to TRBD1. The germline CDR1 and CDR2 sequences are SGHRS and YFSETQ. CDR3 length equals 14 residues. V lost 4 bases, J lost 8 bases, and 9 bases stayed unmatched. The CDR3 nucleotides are TGCGCCAGCAGCCCGAACACAGGGGGCGGAGGCTACACCTTC. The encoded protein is CASSPNTGGGGYTF.

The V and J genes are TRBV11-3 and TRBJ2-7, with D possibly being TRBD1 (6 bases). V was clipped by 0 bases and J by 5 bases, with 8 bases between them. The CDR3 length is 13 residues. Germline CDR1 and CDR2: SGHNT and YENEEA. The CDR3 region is CASSLEQGHEQYF. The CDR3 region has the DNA TGTGCCAGCAGCTTAGAACAGGGCCACGAGCAGTACTTC.

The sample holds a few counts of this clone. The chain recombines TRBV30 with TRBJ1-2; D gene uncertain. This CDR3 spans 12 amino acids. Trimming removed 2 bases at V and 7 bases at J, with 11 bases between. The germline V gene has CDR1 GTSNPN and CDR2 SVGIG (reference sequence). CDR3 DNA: TGTGCCTGGAGTATCTCCGCGCGTGGCTACACCTTC. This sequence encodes CAWSISARGYTF.